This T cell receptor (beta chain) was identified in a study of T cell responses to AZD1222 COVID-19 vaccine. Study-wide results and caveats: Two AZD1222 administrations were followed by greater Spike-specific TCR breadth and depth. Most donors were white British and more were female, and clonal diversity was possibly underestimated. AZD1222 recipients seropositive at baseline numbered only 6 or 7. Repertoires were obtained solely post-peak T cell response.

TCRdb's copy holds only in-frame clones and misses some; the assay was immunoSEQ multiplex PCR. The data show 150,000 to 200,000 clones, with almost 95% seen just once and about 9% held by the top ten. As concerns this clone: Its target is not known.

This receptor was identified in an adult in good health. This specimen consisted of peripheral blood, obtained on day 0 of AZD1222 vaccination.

As DNA, the CDR3 is TGTGCCAGCAGCTTATGGCGGGACAGTTTTCACTCTGGAAACACCATATATTTT. Translation gives CASSLWRDSFHSGNTIYF. This sequence joins TRBV7-4 and TRBJ1-3, with TRBD1 matching over 7 bases. The CDR3 contains 18 residues. Germline V gives CDR1 SGHVT, CDR2 SQSDAQ. With V trimmed by 2 bases and J by 0 bases, 10 bases remained unmatched.